One sample yielded the 21 T cell receptor beta chains listed below, sequenced in a study of T cells after yellow fever vaccination. TCRdb redid the calling of the 5' RACE reads with MiXCR, one entry per CDR3 protein. The sample holds more than 95,000 distinct CDR3 sequences, approximately 7% seen once. This material consisted of CD4+ T cells sorted from PBMCs, taken 9 to 11 days after the first yellow fever vaccination. The origin of the receptors is a man aged 18 to 29 who received the YFV17D yellow fever vaccine.

This clonotype was detected ten times or more. The chain joins TRBV7-8 to TRBJ2-2; D may be TRBD2 (6 bases). This CDR3 is 15 amino acids long. The germline V gene has CDR1 SGHVS and CDR2 FQNEAQ. V dropped 2 bases and J dropped 5 bases, with 12 bases sitting between them. CDR3 region: CASSLLGGTTGELFF. In DNA form, the CDR3 reads TGTGCCAGCAGCTTACTCGGGGGTACAACCGGGGAGCTGTTTTTT.

This clonotype was observed many times. The gene calls are TRBV5-1 and TRBJ2-1; TRBD1 agrees at 7 bases. This CDR3 region has 15 residues. The V gene end was trimmed by 4 bases and the J gene end by 0 bases; junction bases not matched to a gene: 4. Germline V lookup: CDR1 SGHRS, CDR2 YFSETQ. The CDR3 DNA follows: TGCGCCAGCAGCGGGGGACAGAGCTCCTACAATGAGCAGTTCTTC. Residues: CASSGGQSSYNEQFF.

This clonotype was seen repeatedly, ten times or more. The chain carries TRBV5-1 and TRBJ2-2; perhaps TRBD2 as D (6 bases). Germline V gene lookup returns CDR1 SGHRS and CDR2 YFSETQ. This CDR3 is built from 19 residues. V dropped 5 bases and J dropped 4 bases, with 27 bases sitting between them. The CDR3 nucleotides read TGCGCCAGCAGTAGTAGTGTGACCGAACTAGCCTCGAGCACCGGGGAGCTGTTTTTT. This encodes CASSSSVTELASSTGELFF.

This clonotype was detected a few times. The rearrangement uses TRBV5-5 and TRBJ2-3; no firm D call. Germline lookup yields CDR1 SGHKS and CDR2 YYEKEE (reference sequence). With 4 bases removed from V and 6 bases from J, the gap between germline ends came to 9 bases. This CDR3 is built from 12 residues. The CDR3 region is CASSPLMDTQYF. For the CDR3, the DNA is TGTGCCAGCAGCCCACTGATGGATACGCAGTATTTT.

Ten or more counts support this clonotype. This chain connects TRBV5-1 to TRBJ2-2; D unclear. The CDR3 is 16 residues long. Trimming shortened V by 0 bases and J by 2 bases, and 11 bases separated the two germline ends. Germline V gene data show CDR1 as SGHRS and CDR2 as YFSETQ. CDR3: CASSLVVGTNTGELFF. For the CDR3, the DNA is TGCGCCAGCAGCTTGGTGGTAGGAACCAACACCGGGGAGCTGTTTTTT.

This clonotype has just a few counts. This chain joins TRBV3-1 and TRBJ1-1; 8 bases fit TRBD1. Germline V gene sequence: CDR1 LGHDT, CDR2 YNNKEL (reference sequence). This CDR3 has 14 amino acids. V dropped 8 bases and J dropped 1; count of bases not matched to a gene: 6. In DNA, the CDR3 is TGTGCCAGCTTCAACCAGGGGGCGAACACTGAAGCTTTCTTT. This encodes CASFNQGANTEAFF.

This clonotype came up a few times. V gene TRBV12-3 or TRBV12-4 combines with J gene TRBJ2-5; D is uncertain. This CDR3 has 15 amino acids. Trimming pared 5 bases from V and 4 bases from J, leaving 17 bases between. As DNA, the CDR3 is TGTGCCAGCAGTCGAATCGAGGTGCCGGGAGAGACCCAGTACTTC. Its translation is CASSRIEVPGETQYF.

Concerning this clonotype itself: A much larger clonotype is one base distant, so this may be a read error. The chain carries TRBV4-3 and TRBJ2-3; D is unresolved. The CDR3 runs to 13 residues. Germline V gene lookup returns CDR1 LGHNA and CDR2 YSLEER. V was shortened by 8 bases and J by 14 bases, with 23 bases between the two germline ends. DNA for the CDR3: TGCGCCAGCCGCGGCCCCGGGCTCTTAGGTCGGTATTTT. Translated, it gives CASRGPGLLGRYF.

This clonotype was recorded at least ten times. J is TRBJ2-4 and V is TRBV4-3, with 10 bases fitting TRBD2. The CDR3 is made up of 17 amino acids. V lost 0 bases and J lost 6; bases outside the gene matches: 8. Per germline, CDR1 LGHNA and CDR2 YSLEER. The CDR3 spells CASSQETGAGGRNIQYF. The CDR3 nucleotides are TGCGCCAGCAGCCAAGAAACGGGAGCGGGGGGGAGAAACATTCAGTACTTC.

This clonotype was observed many times. The chain combines TRBV24-1 with TRBJ2-5; 9 positions match TRBD2. Germline CDR1 reads KGHDR; CDR2 reads SFDVKD. The CDR3 loop spans 17 amino acids. With V trimmed by 0 bases and J by 1 base, 5 bases remained unmatched. CDR3 sequence reads: CATSDLASGDLQETQYF. The CDR3 nucleotides read TGTGCCACCAGTGATTTGGCTAGCGGGGACCTCCAAGAGACCCAGTACTTC.

Regarding this clonotype: A read error may be the cause here, since a much bigger clone is one base away. CDR3 sequence: CASSVDSGNEKLFF. The CDR3 bases are TGCGCCAGCAGCGTGGACAGCGGAAATGAAAAACTGTTTTTT. The chain is built from TRBV5-1 and TRBJ1-4, with D tentatively TRBD1 (6 bases). This CDR3 comprises 14 residues. Looked up from germline, CDR1 is SGHRS and CDR2 is YFSETQ. V dropped 4 bases and J dropped 5 bases, with 12 bases sitting between them.

The sample holds many counts of this clonotype. The rearrangement links TRBV5-1 to TRBJ2-5; maybe TRBD1 (5 bases). The V end lost 3 bases, the J end lost 0 bases, and 9 bases lay between the germline ends. Germline-derived CDR1 and CDR2 are SGHRS and YFSETQ. The CDR3 has 14 residues. The CDR3 DNA follows: TGCGCCAGCAGCTGGACACCCTACCAAGAGACCCAGTACTTC. Translating it yields CASSWTPYQETQYF.

The table lists this clonotype with a few counts. The chain joins TRBV5-1 to TRBJ2-3, with 8 bases matching TRBD2. V shed 0 bases, J shed 2 bases, and the junction held 5 bases outside the gene matches. Per germline, CDR1 SGHRS and CDR2 YFSETQ. The CDR3 totals 16 residues. The CDR3 nucleotides read TGCGCCAGCAGCTTGGTTGCGGGGGGCGTCACAGATACGCAGTATTTT. The encoded protein is CASSLVAGGVTDTQYF. Full variable domain (rest looked up from reference TRBV5-1 and TRBJ2-3): KAGVTQTPRYLIKTRGQQVTLSCSPISGHRSVSWYQQTPGQGLQFLFEYFSETQRNKGNFPGRFSGRQFSNSRSEMNVSTLELGDSALYLCASSLVAGGVTDTQYFGPGTRLTVL.

This clonotype occurred a few times. The genes are TRBV5-1 and TRBJ2-2; TRBD1 aligns across 8 bases. This CDR3 region has 16 residues. V shed 3 bases, J shed 4 bases, and the junction held 8 bases outside the gene matches. Germline V gene lookup returns CDR1 SGHRS and CDR2 YFSETQ. The CDR3 nucleotides read TGCGCCAGCAGCTCCATGACAGGGGACGGCACCGGGGAGCTGTTTTTT. Amino acid sequence: CASSSMTGDGTGELFF. The entire variable domain, with the rest obtained from reference TRBV5-1 and TRBJ2-2, is as follows: KAGVTQTPRYLIKTRGQQVTLSCSPISGHRSVSWYQQTPGQGLQFLFEYFSETQRNKGNFPGRFSGRQFSNSRSEMNVSTLELGDSALYLCASSSMTGDGTGELFFGEGSRLTVL.

In its sample, this clonotype was seen many times. This chain uses TRBV14 with TRBJ1-3; D unclear. The CDR3 loop spans 14 amino acids. Germline loops: CDR1 SGHDN, CDR2 FVKESK. Trimming cost V 1 base and J 4 bases, with 8 bases left between them. The CDR3 nucleotides are TGTGCCAGCAGCCAAGCTAACAGAGGAAACACCATATATTTT. As protein: CASSQANRGNTIYF.

This clonotype was seen at least ten times. The CDR3 loop is CASSSTYEQYF. Written as DNA, the CDR3 is TGTGCCAGCAGCTCCACCTACGAGCAGTACTTC. The J gene is TRBJ2-7, the V gene TRBV7-2; D call uncertain. Trimming removed 4 bases from V and 2 bases from J, with 3 bases in between. Per the germline V gene, CDR1 is SGHTA and CDR2 is FQGNSA. The CDR3 length is 11 residues.

In its sample, this clonotype was seen a few times. V is TRBV30 and J is TRBJ1-5; D perhaps matches TRBD1 (6 bases). V gave up 5 bases and J gave up 4 bases, with 12 bases separating them. This CDR3 comprises 13 residues. Germline V gives CDR1 GTSNPN, CDR2 SVGIG (reference sequence). CDR3 DNA: TGTGCCTGGGAGCCTGGGACAAATCAGCCCCAGCATTTT. This sequence encodes CAWEPGTNQPQHF.

This clonotype was seen at least ten times. The junction departs from the called germline gene at one end, perhaps through a read error. J is TRBJ2-3 and V is TRBV11-2; D tentatively reads TRBD1 or TRBD2 (5 bases each). This CDR3 spans 12 amino acids. The germline gives CDR1 SGHAT, CDR2 FQNNGV. The CDR3 protein is CASSLTRGPFHF. As DNA, the CDR3 is TGTGCCAGCAGCTTAACACGGGGCCCGTTCCATTTT. Full variable domain (rest looked up from reference TRBV11-2 and TRBJ2-3): EAGVAQSPRYKIIEKRQSVAFWCNPISGHATLYWYQQILGQGPKLLIQFQNNGVVDDSQLPKDRFSAERLKGVDSTLKIQPAKLEDSAVYLCASSLTRGPFHFGPGTRLTVL.

This clonotype appeared a few times. The rearrangement uses TRBV29-1 and TRBJ2-3; TRBD2 aligns across 9 bases. CDR3 size: 14 residues. The germline gives CDR1 SQVTM, CDR2 ANQGSEA. J lost 4 bases, V lost 6 bases, and 8 bases had no gene match. The DNA of the CDR3 is TGCAGCGTGCGCGGCGGGGGGGCCGCAGATACGCAGTATTTT. Translation: CSVRGGGAADTQYF.

This clonotype was observed at least ten times. The CDR3 nucleotides are TGTGCCATCAGTGAGTCTAAGGGTCCAGCTCCCGGGACCCAGTACTTC. Protein sequence: CAISESKGPAPGTQYF. V and J are TRBV10-3 and TRBJ2-5; D is uncertain. Germline values: CDR1 ENHRY, CDR2 SYGVKD. With 0 bases removed from V and 7 bases from J, the gap between germline ends came to 18 bases. The CDR3 consists of 16 residues.

This clonotype occurred many times. The V and J genes are TRBV12-3 or TRBV12-4 and TRBJ2-5; no reliable D call. Trimming removed 6 bases from V and 5 bases from J, with 10 bases in between. CDR3 length: 12 residues. CDR3 protein: CASSLTGETQYF. CDR3 bases: TGTGCCAGCAGCCTGACTGGGGAGACCCAGTACTTC.